These T cell receptor beta chains were read from a single sample in a study of T cell clonotyping in hematopoietic cell transplantation. Libraries were prepared by immunoSEQ multiplex PCR; TCRdb keeps only in-frame clonotypes and omits some of them. The sample includes under 11,000 clones, more than 90% of them seen just once. The input for sequencing was peripheral blood mononuclear cells, taken before stem cell transplant. All receptors derive from a woman aged 40 to 50 with acute myeloid leukemia. Some clones in this sample may be carry-over from other donors' samples. CDR3s include the opening cysteine and the closing phenylalanine or tryptophan.

J gene: TRBJ2-3; V gene: TRBV10-3; CDR3 length: 14; CDR3 protein: CAISGGTSTDTQYF
J gene: TRBJ1-1; V gene: TRBV29-1; CDR3 length: 14; CDR3 protein: CSVEMNGMNTEAFF
J gene: TRBJ2-4; V gene: TRBV10-2; CDR3 length: 15; CDR3 protein: CASSPGLPQGDIQYF
J gene: TRBJ2-4; V gene: TRBV5-1; CDR3 length: 12; CDR3 protein: CASSLTKNIQYF
J gene: TRBJ1-2; V gene: TRBV19; CDR3 length: 10; CDR3 protein: CASSDYGYTF
J gene: TRBJ2-4; V gene: TRBV7-9; CDR3 length: 16; CDR3 protein: CASSFPQGLAKNIQYF
J gene: TRBJ2-7; V gene: TRBV5-1; CDR3 length: 15; CDR3 protein: CASSLGGGGIYEQYF
J gene: TRBJ2-1; V gene: TRBV6-6; CDR3 length: 13; CDR3 protein: CASRGGGGNEQFF
J gene: TRBJ1-2; V gene: TRBV27; CDR3 length: 15; CDR3 protein: CASSPGTDPTYGYTF
J gene: TRBJ2-7; V gene: TRBV27; CDR3 length: 15; CDR3 protein: CASSFTGTGGYEQYF
J gene: TRBJ1-6; V gene: TRBV4-2; CDR3 length: 15; CDR3 protein: CASSQVNRGNSPLHF
J gene: TRBJ1-4; V gene: TRBV5-1; CDR3 length: 13; CDR3 protein: CASSLDLGEKLFF
J gene: TRBJ1-4; V gene: TRBV14; CDR3 length: 14; CDR3 protein: CASSPVTGNEKLFF
J gene: TRBJ1-5; V gene: TRBV19; CDR3 length: 18; CDR3 protein: CASQRGQGVGHSNQPQHF
J gene: TRBJ2-5; V gene: TRBV5-1; CDR3 length: 15; CDR3 protein: CASSLRGLRQETQYF
J gene: TRBJ2-1; V gene: TRBV25-1; CDR3 length: 16; CDR3 protein: CASSDNPAQTSSEQFF
J gene: TRBJ2-2; V gene: TRBV2; CDR3 length: 16; CDR3 protein: CASRGQGGLGTGELFF
J gene: TRBJ2-5; V gene: TRBV11-1; CDR3 length: 15; CDR3 protein: CASSLARVAGGTQYF
J gene: TRBJ2-2; V gene: TRBV7-7; CDR3 length: 14; CDR3 protein: CASSLSTNTGELFF
J gene: TRBJ1-4; V gene: TRBV7-9; CDR3 length: 15; CDR3 protein: CASSLSGEGEEKLFF
J gene: TRBJ2-5; V gene: TRBV2; CDR3 length: 13; CDR3 protein: CAAFGGGGETQYF
J gene: TRBJ1-1; V gene: TRBV30; CDR3 length: 14; CDR3 protein: CAWSEGTASIVAFF
J gene: TRBJ1-1; V gene: TRBV1; CDR3 length: 11; CDR3 protein: CTSSPGQEAFF
J gene: TRBJ1-2; V gene: TRBV15; CDR3 length: 13; CDR3 protein: CATGSAGSRGYTF
J gene: TRBJ2-1; V gene: TRBV10-3; CDR3 length: 14; CDR3 protein: CAISEIIAGAEQFF
J gene: TRBJ1-1; V gene: TRBV15; CDR3 length: 13; CDR3 protein: CATSRSWGTEAFF
J gene: TRBJ2-2; V gene: TRBV4-1; CDR3 length: 15; CDR3 protein: CASSHGQGRTGELFF
J gene: TRBJ2-7; V gene: TRBV27; CDR3 length: 12; CDR3 protein: CASSLVGLEQYF
J gene: TRBJ1-1; V gene: TRBV5-1; CDR3 length: 16; CDR3 protein: CASSLGGTGVNTEAFF
J gene: TRBJ2-5; V gene: TRBV9; CDR3 length: 14; CDR3 protein: CASNLGAGGETQYF
J gene: TRBJ2-5; V gene: TRBV19; CDR3 length: 13; CDR3 protein: CASSRNRVETQYF
J gene: TRBJ1-2; V gene: TRBV21-1; CDR3 length: 19; CDR3 protein: CASSAKVAGAGGFVRGYTF
J gene: TRBJ2-4; V gene: TRBV2; CDR3 length: 16; CDR3 protein: CASSEGTGPTKNIQYF
J gene: TRBJ1-2; V gene: TRBV11-2; CDR3 length: 13; CDR3 protein: CASSQTGNYGYTF
J gene: TRBJ2-3; V gene: TRBV2; CDR3 length: 12; CDR3 protein: CASRGLSWGQYF
J gene: TRBJ2-7; V gene: TRBV7-6; CDR3 length: 13; CDR3 protein: CASSPTPRGEQYF
J gene: TRBJ2-7; V gene: TRBV15; CDR3 length: 15; CDR3 protein: CATSDRQGGIYEQYF
J gene: TRBJ1-2; V gene: TRBV29-1; CDR3 length: 16; CDR3 protein: CSVDAFGGHFTYGYTF
J gene: TRBJ2-5; V gene: TRBV5-8; CDR3 length: 14; CDR3 protein: CASSLGTAQETQYF